This TCR beta chain comes out of a study of T cells in women clearing cervical HPV infection. Libraries were prepared by immunoSEQ multiplex PCR; TCRdb keeps only in-frame clonotypes and omits some of them. Its table records more than 30,000 clones. Comments on this clone: The sequence runs out 3 residues before the end of the CDR3; the remainder is reconstructed from the germline J gene.

Germline V lookup: CDR1 SNHLY, CDR2 FYNNEI. The CDR3 extends over 12 amino acids. What was sequenced was blood buffy coat. The rearrangement uses TRBV2 and TRBJ2-2; D possibly corresponds to TRBD1 (5 bases). This sequence originates from a woman aged 18 to 75 with a cervical HPV16 infection that either progressed to CIN3+ or cleared (not recorded which). The CDR3 bases that were read are TGTGCCAGCAGCTATGGGGCCAACGTG. Residues: CASSYGANV. The complete CDR3 sequence is CASSYGANVLFF.